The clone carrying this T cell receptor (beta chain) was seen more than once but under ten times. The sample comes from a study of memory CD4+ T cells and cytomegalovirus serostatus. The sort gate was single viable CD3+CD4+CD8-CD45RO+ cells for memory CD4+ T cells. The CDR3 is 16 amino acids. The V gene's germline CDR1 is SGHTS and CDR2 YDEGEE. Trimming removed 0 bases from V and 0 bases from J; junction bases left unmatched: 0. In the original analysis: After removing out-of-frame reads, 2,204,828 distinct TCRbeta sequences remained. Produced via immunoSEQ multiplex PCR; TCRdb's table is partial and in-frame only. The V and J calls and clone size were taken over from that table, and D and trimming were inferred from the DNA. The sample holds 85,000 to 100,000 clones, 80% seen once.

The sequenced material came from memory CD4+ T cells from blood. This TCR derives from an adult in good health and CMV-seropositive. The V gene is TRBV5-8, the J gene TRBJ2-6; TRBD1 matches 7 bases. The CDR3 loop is CASSLGDSSGANVLTF. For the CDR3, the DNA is TGTGCCAGCAGCTTGGGGGACAGCTCTGGGGCCAACGTCCTGACTTTC.